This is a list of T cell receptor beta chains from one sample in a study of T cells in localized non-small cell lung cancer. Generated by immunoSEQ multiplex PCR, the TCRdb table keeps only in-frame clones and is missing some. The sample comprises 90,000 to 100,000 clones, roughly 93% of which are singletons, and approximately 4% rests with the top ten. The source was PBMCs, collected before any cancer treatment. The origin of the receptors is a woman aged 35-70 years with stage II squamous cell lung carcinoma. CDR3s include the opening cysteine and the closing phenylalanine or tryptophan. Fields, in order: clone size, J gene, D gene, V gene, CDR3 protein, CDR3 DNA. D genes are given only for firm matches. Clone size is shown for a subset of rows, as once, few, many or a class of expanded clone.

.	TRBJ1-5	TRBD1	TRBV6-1	CASSGQGPRSQPQHF	TGTGCCAGCAGCGGACAGGGACCGCGGAGTCAGCCCCAGCATTTT
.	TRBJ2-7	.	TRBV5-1	CASSLGREQYF	TGCGCCAGCAGCTTAGGACGCGAGCAGTACTTC
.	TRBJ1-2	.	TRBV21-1	CASTPGRGRDGYTF	TGTGCCAGCACCCCTGGGCGAGGGAGGGATGGCTACACCTTC
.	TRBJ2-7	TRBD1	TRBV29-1	CSALDRVKYEQYF	TGCAGCGCCCTCGACAGGGTAAAGTACGAGCAGTACTTC
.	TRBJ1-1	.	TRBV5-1	CASSLVDKNTEAFF	TGCGCCAGCAGCTTGGTGGACAAGAACACTGAAGCTTTCTTT
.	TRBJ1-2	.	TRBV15	CATSRDNREGYTF	TGTGCCACCAGCAGAGATAACAGGGAAGGCTACACCTTC
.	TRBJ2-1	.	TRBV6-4	CASSPGTLTYNEQFF	TGTGCCAGCAGTCCCGGGACCCTGACTTACAATGAGCAGTTCTTC
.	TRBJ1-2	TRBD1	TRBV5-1	CASSLVSRGQGGYTF	TGCGCCAGCAGCTTGGTTAGCAGGGGGCAAGGAGGCTACACCTTC
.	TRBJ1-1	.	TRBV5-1	CASSPLRNTEAFF	TGCGCCAGCAGCCCCCTTCGGAACACTGAAGCTTTCTTT
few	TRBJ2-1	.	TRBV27	CASSSQIGAKYNEQFF	TGTGCCAGCAGTTCCCAAATAGGGGCTAAGTACAATGAGCAGTTCTTC
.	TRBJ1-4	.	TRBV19	CASSLPGDSEKLFF	TGTGCCAGTAGTTTGCCAGGCGATAGTGAAAAACTGTTTTTT
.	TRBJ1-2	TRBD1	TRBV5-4	CASSPTGVGYTF	TGTGCCAGCAGCCCAACAGGGGTCGGCTACACCTTC
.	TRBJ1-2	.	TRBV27	CASSSGGYGYTF	TGTGCCAGCAGTTCGGGGGGGTATGGCTACACCTTC
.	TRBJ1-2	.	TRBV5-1	CASSLDYRVERGYTF	TGCGCCAGCAGCTTGGATTACAGGGTAGAACGGGGCTACACCTTC
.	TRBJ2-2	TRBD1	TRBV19	CASLGTGAGSELFF	TGTGCCAGCCTCGGGACAGGGGCGGGCTCGGAGCTGTTTTTT
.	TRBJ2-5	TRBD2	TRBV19	CASRKEGPSGNLQETQYF	TGTGCCAGTAGGAAGGAGGGGCCTAGCGGGAATTTACAAGAGACCCAGTACTTC
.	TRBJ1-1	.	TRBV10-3	CAISGGPVNTEAFF	TGTGCCATCAGTGGGGGGCCGGTGAACACTGAAGCTTTCTTT
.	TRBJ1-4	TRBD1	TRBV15	CATGTGGNEKLFF	TGTGCCACCGGCACAGGGGGTAATGAAAAACTGTTTTTT
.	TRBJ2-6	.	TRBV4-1	CASSQLNRGGRGANVLTF	TGCGCCAGCAGCCAACTTAACAGGGGAGGACGGGGGGCCAACGTCCTGACTTTC
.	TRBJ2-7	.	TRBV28	CASSLRRAGTYEQYF	TGTGCCAGCAGTTTACGACGGGCTGGAACTTACGAGCAGTACTTC
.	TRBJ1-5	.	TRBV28	CASRHTERRGNQPQHF	TGTGCCAGCAGGCACACAGAACGCCGGGGCAATCAGCCCCAGCATTTT
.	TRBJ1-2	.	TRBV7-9	CASSLGAGANYGYTF	TGTGCCAGCAGCTTAGGGGCAGGAGCGAACTATGGCTACACCTTC
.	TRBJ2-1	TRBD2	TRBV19	CASSIRGLAKSNEQFF	TGTGCCAGTAGTATACGAGGACTAGCCAAAAGCAATGAGCAGTTCTTC
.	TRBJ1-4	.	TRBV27	CASSFNRGTNEKLFF	TGTGCCAGCAGTTTCAATAGGGGAACTAATGAAAAACTGTTTTTT
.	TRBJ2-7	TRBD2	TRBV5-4	CASSSGVSQAGTYEQYF	TGTGCCAGCAGCTCGGGAGTTAGTCAAGCGGGGACCTACGAGCAGTACTTC
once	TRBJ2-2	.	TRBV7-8	CASSLVRGSNTGELFF	TGTGCCAGCAGCTTAGTACGGGGATCGAACACCGGGGAGCTGTTTTTT
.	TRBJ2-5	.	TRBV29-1	CSVEISQETQYF	TGCAGCGTTGAAATTAGCCAAGAGACCCAGTACTTC
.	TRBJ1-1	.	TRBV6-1	CASSGSDFRPEAFF	TGTGCCAGCAGTGGGAGTGATTTCAGGCCTGAAGCTTTCTTT
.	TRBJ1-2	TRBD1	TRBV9	CASSVGGQGAGYGYTF	TGTGCCAGCAGCGTAGGGGGACAGGGGGCGGGCTATGGCTACACCTTC
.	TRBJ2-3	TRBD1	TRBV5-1	CASSSGQGSIVTQYF	TGCGCCAGCAGCTCGGGACAGGGAAGTATAGTTACGCAGTATTTT
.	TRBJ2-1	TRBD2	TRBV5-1	CASSLEGSGEQFF	TGCGCCAGCAGCTTGGAGGGTAGCGGGGAGCAGTTCTTC
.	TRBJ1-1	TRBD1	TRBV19	CASSNRGRVEAFF	TGTGCCAGTAGCAACAGGGGGCGCGTTGAAGCTTTCTTT
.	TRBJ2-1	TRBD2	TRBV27	CASRKLAGGYNEQFF	TGTGCCAGCAGAAAACTAGCGGGAGGCTACAATGAGCAGTTCTTC
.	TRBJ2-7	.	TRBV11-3	CASSSSYEQYF	TGTGCCAGCAGCTCATCCTACGAGCAGTACTTC
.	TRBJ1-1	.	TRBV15	CATSRGGKSLNTEAFF	TGTGCCACCAGCAGAGGGGGGAAGAGTCTGAACACTGAAGCTTTCTTT
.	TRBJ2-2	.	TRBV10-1	CASSVQVPGELFF	TGCGCCAGCAGTGTCCAGGTCCCCGGGGAGCTGTTTTTT
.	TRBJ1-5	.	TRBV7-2	CASSLGRVLDQPQHF	TGTGCCAGCAGCTTGGGCAGGGTGCTAGACCAGCCCCAGCATTTT
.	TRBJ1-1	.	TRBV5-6	CASSRKAANTEAFF	TGTGCCAGCAGCCGGAAGGCGGCCAACACTGAAGCTTTCTTT
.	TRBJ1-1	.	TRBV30	CAWKVSEAFF	TGTGCCTGGAAGGTAAGTGAAGCTTTCTTT
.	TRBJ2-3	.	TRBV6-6	CASTPREGVSTDTQYF	TGTGCCAGCACCCCCCGCGAGGGGGTAAGCACAGATACGCAGTATTTT
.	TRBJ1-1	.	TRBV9	CASSVVGRGDTEAFF	TGTGCCAGCAGCGTAGTGGGTCGCGGGGACACTGAAGCTTTCTTT
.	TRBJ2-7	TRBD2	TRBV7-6	CASSLGLGTASGISSYEQYF	TGTGCCAGCAGCTTAGGATTAGGAACCGCTAGCGGGATCTCCTCCTACGAGCAGTACTTC
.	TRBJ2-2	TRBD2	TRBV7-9	CASNRAASGAGGAGELFF	TGTGCCAGCAACCGGGCAGCTAGCGGGGCCGGGGGCGCCGGGGAGCTGTTTTTT
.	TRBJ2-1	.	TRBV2	CASRVPQGNEQFF	TGTGCCAGCAGAGTCCCTCAAGGGAATGAGCAGTTCTTC
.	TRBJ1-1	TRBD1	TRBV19	CASSINRGASNTEAFF	TGTGCCAGTAGTATTAACAGGGGTGCATCGAACACTGAAGCTTTCTTT
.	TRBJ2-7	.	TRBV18	CASSPRGDPSEQYF	TGTGCCAGCTCACCACGAGGGGACCCCTCCGAGCAGTACTTC
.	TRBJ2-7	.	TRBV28	CASRRDRAGSYEQYF	TGTGCCAGCAGGCGAGACAGGGCGGGATCCTACGAGCAGTACTTC
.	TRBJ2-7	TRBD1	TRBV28	CASIRVPGTGSSYEQYF	TGTGCCAGCATTCGAGTCCCCGGGACAGGATCCTCCTACGAGCAGTACTTC
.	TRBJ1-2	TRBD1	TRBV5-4	CASSLRGQGSLTF	TGTGCCAGCAGCTTAAGAGGACAGGGCTCCCTCACCTTC
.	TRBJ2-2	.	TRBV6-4	CASSDLLSGELFF	TGTGCCAGCAGTGACCTGCTAAGCGGGGAGCTGTTTTTT
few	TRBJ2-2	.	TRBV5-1	CASGLQGPGELFF	TGCGCCAGCGGATTACAGGGACCCGGGGAGCTGTTTTTT
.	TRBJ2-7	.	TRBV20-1	CSARQDREQYF	TGCAGTGCTAGACAGGATCGAGAGCAGTACTTC
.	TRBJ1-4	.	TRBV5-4	CASSLGDIRRTNEKLFF	TGTGCCAGCAGCTTGGGTGATATAAGGAGGACTAATGAAAAACTGTTTTTT
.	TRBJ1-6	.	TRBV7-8	CASSPRTEGSPLHF	TGTGCCAGCAGCCCCAGGACAGAGGGTTCACCCCTCCACTTT